The clone carrying this TCR beta chain was detected only once. The data originate from a study of PD-L1 blockade in urothelial cancer. Study overall: Dosed intravenously at 1,200 mg every 3 weeks, atezolizumab was initiated by patients around 2014. The number of prior chemotherapy regimens per patient was 0 to 3. At 6 weeks and at 3 weeks (second dose) after treatment start, blood was analyzed.

Locally advanced or metastatic urothelial carcinoma affected the patients. The CDR3 covers 12 residues. V lost 4 bases, J lost 8 bases, and 9 bases lay in between. Looked up from germline, CDR1 is LNHNV and CDR2 is YYDKDF (reference sequence). Profiling relied on immunoSEQ multiplex PCR, and the TCRdb table lists in-frame clones only, not all of them. The data contain tens of thousands of clones, more than 75% of them singletons. The sequence was collected from a man between 70 and 80 years old with urothelial cancer. This sequence joins TRBV15 and TRBJ2-1; no clear D. The sequencing here drew on PBMCs, taken around atezolizumab (anti-PD-L1) treatment. The CDR3 sequence: CATSKNRYEQFF. CDR3 sequence (DNA): TGTGCCACCAGCAAGAATCGGTATGAGCAGTTCTTC.